This T cell receptor (beta chain) was found in a study of identical twins. Study observations and caveats: Researchers reported excess low generation probability among twin-shared out-of-frame alpha sequences.

With respect to this clonotype: Its antigen remains unidentified.

TCRdb processed the 5' RACE reads anew with MiXCR; each CDR3 protein has one entry. The data show 690,000 or so distinct CDR3 sequences, 8.6% seen once. CDR3 length equals 15 residues. The V and J ends lost 3 bases and 3 bases, in that order; junction bases with no gene match: 7. These sequences were also reported in another study, on yellow fever vaccine responses in identical twins. That work states: Twins' vaccine T cell response reportedly gave the appearance of partial convergence and partial personalization.

This receptor was taken from a woman aged 18-29 years in good health. Sequencing was carried out using PBMCs. The chain joins TRBV12-3 or TRBV12-4 to TRBJ2-5; 7 nucleotides align to TRBD1. CDR3 DNA sequence: TGTGCCAGCAGTTTCTGGGACAGAGCAAAAGAGACCCAGTACTTC. The encoded protein is CASSFWDRAKETQYF.